This T cell receptor (beta chain) was sequenced during a study of blood T cell repertoires in COVID-19. Study background: From T cells, B-cell-depleted T cells, or PBMCs came the material, which was cDNA or gDNA.

Per germline, CDR1 SNHLY and CDR2 FYNNEI. Trimming removed 4 bases from V and 3 bases from J, with 12 bases in between. The CDR3 loop spans 14 amino acids. The table came from immunoSEQ multiplex PCR; TCRdb's copy has only in-frame clones and leaves some out. The sample has 55,000 to 75,000 clones, around 87% seen once; the top ten hold 7.4%. The specimen sequenced was peripheral blood. The TCR originated in a human donor with active COVID-19. The donor label of this sample is uncertain. This chain joins TRBV2 and TRBJ2-5; TRBD1 might be the D (5 bases). The CDR3 protein is CASSVIRGEETQYF. The CDR3 coding sequence is TGTGCCAGCAGTGTAATTAGGGGCGAAGAGACCCAGTACTTC.